These 3 T cell receptor beta chains came from one sample sequenced in a study of CD8+ T cells in alopecia areata. Sequencing templates came from extracted RNA that was reverse transcribed into cDNA. Assay used: immunoSEQ multiplex PCR; TCRdb lists only in-frame clones, some missing. The data show about 150,000 clones, around half seen once. Sequenced material: CD8+ T cells sorted from blood, taken at week 0. These receptor sequences come from a human donor with alopecia areata.

This clone appeared once. The chain has TRBV13 and TRBJ1-4; D gene unclear. Trimming pared 3 bases from V and 8 bases from J, leaving 13 bases between. CDR3 size: 14 residues. CDR1 PRHDT and CDR2 FYEKMQ come from the germline V gene (reference sequence). The CDR3 DNA is TGTGCCAGCAGCTTCCCCTCGGCTGAAGAAAAACTGTTTTTT. Protein: CASSFPSAEEKLFF.

The chain couples TRBV13 to TRBJ2-7, with D unresolved. The CDR3 length is 13 residues. Germline values: CDR1 PRHDT, CDR2 FYEKMQ (reference sequence). The V end lost 5 bases, the J end lost 2 bases, and 10 bases lay between the germline ends. CDR3 in DNA: TGTGCCAGCAGCGGCGGAAGACCCTACGAGCAGTACTTC. Translation: CASSGGRPYEQYF.

With regard to this clone: At one boundary the junction diverges from the germline segment, which might be a read error. This rearrangement joins TRBV30 to TRBJ1-1; D ambiguous. CDR1 and CDR2 from the germline V gene are GTSNPN and SVGIG (reference sequence). The CDR3 consists of 11 residues. The CDR3: CAWSVPPEAFF. In DNA, the CDR3 is TGTGCCTGGAGTGTACCCCCTGAGGCTTTCTTT.